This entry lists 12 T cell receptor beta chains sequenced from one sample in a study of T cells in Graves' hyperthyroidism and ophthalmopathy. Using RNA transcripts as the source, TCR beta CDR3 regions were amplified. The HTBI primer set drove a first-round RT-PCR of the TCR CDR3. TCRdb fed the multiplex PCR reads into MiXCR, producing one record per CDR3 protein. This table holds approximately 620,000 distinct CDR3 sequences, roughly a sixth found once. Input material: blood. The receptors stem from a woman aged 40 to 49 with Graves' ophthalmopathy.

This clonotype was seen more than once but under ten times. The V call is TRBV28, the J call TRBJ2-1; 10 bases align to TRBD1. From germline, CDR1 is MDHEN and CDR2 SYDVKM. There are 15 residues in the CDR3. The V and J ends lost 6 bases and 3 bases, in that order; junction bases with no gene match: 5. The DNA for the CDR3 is TGTGCCAGCAGCCCGACAGGGGGCTACTACAATGAGCAGTTCTTC. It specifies CASSPTGGYYNEQFF.

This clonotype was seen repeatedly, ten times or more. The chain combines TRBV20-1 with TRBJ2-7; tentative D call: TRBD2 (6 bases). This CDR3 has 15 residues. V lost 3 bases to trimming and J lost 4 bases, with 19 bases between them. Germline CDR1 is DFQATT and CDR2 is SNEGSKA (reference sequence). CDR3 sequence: CSASILAGLRYEQYF. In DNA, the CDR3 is TGCAGTGCTAGTATCCTTGCGGGACTTCGGTACGAGCAGTACTTC.

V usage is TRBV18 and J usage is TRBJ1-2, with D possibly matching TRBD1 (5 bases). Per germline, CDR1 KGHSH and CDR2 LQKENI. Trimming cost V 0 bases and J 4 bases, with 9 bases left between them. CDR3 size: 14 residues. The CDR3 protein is CASSPPVQGYGYTF. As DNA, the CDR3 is TGTGCCAGCTCACCACCGGTCCAGGGCTATGGCTACACCTTC.

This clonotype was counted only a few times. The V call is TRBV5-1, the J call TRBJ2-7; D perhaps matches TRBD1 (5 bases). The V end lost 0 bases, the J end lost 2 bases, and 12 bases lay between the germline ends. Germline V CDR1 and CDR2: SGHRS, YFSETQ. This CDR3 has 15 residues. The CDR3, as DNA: TGCGCCAGCAGCTTGGTACAGGCGAAAACCTACGAGCAGTACTTC. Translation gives CASSLVQAKTYEQYF.

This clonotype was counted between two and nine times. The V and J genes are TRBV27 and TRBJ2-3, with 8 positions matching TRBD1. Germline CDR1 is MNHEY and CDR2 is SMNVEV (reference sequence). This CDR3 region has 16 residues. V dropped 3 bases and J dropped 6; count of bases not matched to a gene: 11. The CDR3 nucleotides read TGTGCCAGCAGTTTTTCGGCCGGACAGGGATATGATACGCAGTATTTT. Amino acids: CASSFSAGQGYDTQYF.

DNA for the CDR3: TGTGCCAGCAGCCCGGACAGGGGTTTCAAAGAGACCCAGTACTTC. This codes for CASSPDRGFKETQYF. V and J are TRBV7-9 and TRBJ2-5; TRBD1 matches 9 bases. The V gene's germline CDR1 is SEHNR and CDR2 FQNEAQ (reference sequence). Unmatched junction bases numbered 7, after V lost 5 bases and J lost 3 bases. This CDR3 contains 15 residues.

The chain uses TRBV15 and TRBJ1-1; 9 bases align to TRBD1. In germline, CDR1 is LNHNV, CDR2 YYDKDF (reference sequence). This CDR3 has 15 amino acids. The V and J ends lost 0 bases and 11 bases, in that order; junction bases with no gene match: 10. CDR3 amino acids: CATSRERLDRGVAFF. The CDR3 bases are TGTGCCACCAGCAGAGAAAGGCTGGACAGGGGTGTTGCTTTCTTT.

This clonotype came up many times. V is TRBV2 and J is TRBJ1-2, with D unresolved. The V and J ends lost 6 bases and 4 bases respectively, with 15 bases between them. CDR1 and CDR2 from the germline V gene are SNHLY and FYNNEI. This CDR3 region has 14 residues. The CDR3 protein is CASRLLKLFYGYTF. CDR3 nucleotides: TGTGCCAGCAGGCTCCTAAAATTGTTCTATGGCTACACCTTC.

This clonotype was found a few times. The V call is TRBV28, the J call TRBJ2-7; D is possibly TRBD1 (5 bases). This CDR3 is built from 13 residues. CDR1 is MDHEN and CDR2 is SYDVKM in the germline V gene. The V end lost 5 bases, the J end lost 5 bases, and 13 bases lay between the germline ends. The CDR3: CASSTLGVDEQYF. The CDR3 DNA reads TGTGCCAGCAGTACCCTAGGGGTAGACGAGCAGTACTTC.

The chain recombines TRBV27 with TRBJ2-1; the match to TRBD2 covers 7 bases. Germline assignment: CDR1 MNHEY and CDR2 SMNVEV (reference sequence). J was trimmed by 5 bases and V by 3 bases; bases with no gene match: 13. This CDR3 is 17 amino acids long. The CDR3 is CASSFPASAGINNEQFF. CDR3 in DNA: TGTGCCAGCAGTTTCCCCGCCTCAGCGGGGATAAACAATGAGCAGTTCTTC.

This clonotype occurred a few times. The CDR3 reads CASSSSRDEQFF. The CDR3 region has the DNA TGTGCCAGCAGCTCCTCTAGGGATGAGCAGTTCTTC. The V gene is TRBV7-9, the J gene TRBJ2-1; the D is unclear. The CDR3 has 12 amino acids. Germline CDR1 SEHNR, CDR2 FQNEAQ (reference sequence). The V and J ends lost 4 bases and 8 bases respectively, with 9 bases between them.

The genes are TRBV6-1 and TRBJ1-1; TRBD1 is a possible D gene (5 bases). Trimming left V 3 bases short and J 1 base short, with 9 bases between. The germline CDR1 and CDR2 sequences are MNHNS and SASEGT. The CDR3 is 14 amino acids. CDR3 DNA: TGTGCCAGCAGTGACCGGGGGAAGAACACTGAAGCTTTCTTT. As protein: CASSDRGKNTEAFF.